This T cell receptor (beta chain) was found in a study of siplizumab effects on memory and regulatory T cells. Per germline, CDR1 MNHEY and CDR2 SMNVEV (reference sequence). V was trimmed by 2 bases and J by 2 bases, leaving 10 bases between them. CDR3 length: 15 amino acids. Study-level results: Memory cells seemed less diverse than naive T cells, which also seemed major contributors to the alloresponse.

Assay used: immunoSEQ multiplex PCR; TCRdb lists only in-frame clones, some missing. The sample records 90,000 to 95,000 clones, 93% being singletons. As concerns this clone: Antigen specificity is unknown.

The sequencing input was CD8+ T cells sorted from blood. This sequence joins TRBV27 and TRBJ1-3; D gene ambiguous. This TCR came from a human donor in good health. CDR3 bases: TGTGCCAGCAGTTTAGCAATGATACCTGGAAACACCATATATTTT. Protein sequence: CASSLAMIPGNTIYF.